A selection of T cell receptor beta chains follows, all from one sample in a study of cytomegalovirus exposure and HLA in healthy donors. Profiled with immunoSEQ multiplex PCR; TCRdb holds only in-frame clones, not every one. In the table there are some 130,000 clones, about 76% of which are singletons. The specimen sequenced was PBMCs. These receptors were obtained from a man in his late teens or twenties in good health and CMV-seronegative. The CDR3 runs from the conserved cysteine through the conserved F or W. D genes are given only for firm matches. A clone size is listed for some rows: how often the clone was seen (once, few, many), or a class if it is expanded.

CDR3nt: TGTGCCAGCAGTCAGGCACCTCATCAGCCCCAGCATTTT; CDR3aa: CASSQAPHQPQHF; j_gene: TRBJ1-5; d_gene: NA; abundance: NA; v_gene: TRBV14
CDR3nt: TGCGCCAGCAGCTTGGATACGACAGGGGGCCTGGGTGGCTACACCTTC; CDR3aa: CASSLDTTGGLGGYTF; j_gene: TRBJ1-2; d_gene: TRBD1; abundance: once; v_gene: TRBV5-1
CDR3nt: TGTGCCACGGGGGACAGGTGGGAATCGGGTTCACCCCTCCACTTT; CDR3aa: CATGDRWESGSPLHF; j_gene: TRBJ1-6; d_gene: TRBD1; abundance: NA; v_gene: TRBV15
CDR3nt: TGTGCCACCGACAGGGGCCGGACCATGAACACTGAAGCTTTCTTT; CDR3aa: CATDRGRTMNTEAFF; j_gene: TRBJ1-1; d_gene: TRBD1; abundance: NA; v_gene: TRBV2
CDR3nt: TGTGCCAGCAGCGAAGAGGTCCTGGGGGGTCAGCCCCAGCATTTT; CDR3aa: CASSEEVLGGQPQHF; j_gene: TRBJ1-5; d_gene: NA; abundance: NA; v_gene: TRBV7-2
CDR3nt: TGTGCCAGCAGCTTGGGTGTCAGGGGCAATCAGCCCCAGCATTTT; CDR3aa: CASSLGVRGNQPQHF; j_gene: TRBJ1-5; d_gene: NA; abundance: NA; v_gene: TRBV5-6
CDR3nt: TGCGCCAGCAGCCCCGACACGATGAACACTGAAGCTTTCTTT; CDR3aa: CASSPDTMNTEAFF; j_gene: TRBJ1-1; d_gene: NA; abundance: NA; v_gene: TRBV5-1
CDR3nt: TGTGCCATCAATAAACCGGGACAGCGCGAAGCTTTCTTT; CDR3aa: CAINKPGQREAFF; j_gene: TRBJ1-1; d_gene: TRBD1; abundance: NA; v_gene: TRBV19
CDR3nt: TGTGCCATCAGTGACCAGCAGGGGGCGCGCACTGAAGCTTTCTTT; CDR3aa: CAISDQQGARTEAFF; j_gene: TRBJ1-1; d_gene: TRBD1; abundance: NA; v_gene: TRBV10-3
CDR3nt: TGTGCCAGCAGCGTATCCCGGACAGGCACAAACACCGGGGAGCTGTTTTTT; CDR3aa: CASSVSRTGTNTGELFF; j_gene: TRBJ2-2; d_gene: TRBD1; abundance: NA; v_gene: TRBV9
CDR3nt: TGTGCCAGCAGCAACCGGACAGATCCCTCCTACGAGCAGTACTTC; CDR3aa: CASSNRTDPSYEQYF; j_gene: TRBJ2-7; d_gene: NA; abundance: NA; v_gene: TRBV28
CDR3nt: TGCGCCAGCAGCTTGGTTAGGGGGAACACCGGGGAGCTGTTTTTT; CDR3aa: CASSLVRGNTGELFF; j_gene: TRBJ2-2; d_gene: NA; abundance: once; v_gene: TRBV5-1
CDR3nt: TGCGCCAGCAGCCCCGGGGGAACCCAGGGGGCGCAATCCTACGAGCAGTACTTC; CDR3aa: CASSPGGTQGAQSYEQYF; j_gene: TRBJ2-7; d_gene: TRBD1; abundance: NA; v_gene: TRBV5-1
CDR3nt: TGTGCCAGCAGCTTGTTCTTCCCGTCGGGCACAGATACGCAGTATTTT; CDR3aa: CASSLFFPSGTDTQYF; j_gene: TRBJ2-3; d_gene: NA; abundance: NA; v_gene: TRBV5-6
CDR3nt: TGTGCTAGCAGCTTAGGACAGGGGGCGATGTACGAGCAGTACTTC; CDR3aa: CASSLGQGAMYEQYF; j_gene: TRBJ2-7; d_gene: TRBD1; abundance: NA; v_gene: TRBV7-7
CDR3nt: TGCAGCGTCGCTGGACACCCAGGTCGGATGAACACTGAAGCTTTCTTT; CDR3aa: CSVAGHPGRMNTEAFF; j_gene: TRBJ1-1; d_gene: NA; abundance: NA; v_gene: TRBV29-1
CDR3nt: TGCGCCAGCAGTGAGTATAGGGACATCTACGAGCAGTACTTC; CDR3aa: CASSEYRDIYEQYF; j_gene: TRBJ2-7; d_gene: NA; abundance: NA; v_gene: TRBV10-2
CDR3nt: TGTGCCAGCAGTACCGGGTGGACTGAAGCTTTCTTT; CDR3aa: CASSTGWTEAFF; j_gene: TRBJ1-1; d_gene: NA; abundance: NA; v_gene: TRBV25-1
CDR3nt: TGTGCCATCGGGACAGCAATTTCACCCCTCCACTTT; CDR3aa: CAIGTAISPLHF; j_gene: TRBJ1-6; d_gene: TRBD1; abundance: NA; v_gene: TRBV19
CDR3nt: TGTGCCAGCAGTTTTGGTCGGGGCACTGAAGCTTTCTTT; CDR3aa: CASSFGRGTEAFF; j_gene: TRBJ1-1; d_gene: NA; abundance: NA; v_gene: TRBV27
CDR3nt: TGTGCCAGCAGTCCAGGACAGGGAGTGCTTGTCAAGCAGTACTTC; CDR3aa: CASSPGQGVLVKQYF; j_gene: TRBJ2-7; d_gene: TRBD1; abundance: few; v_gene: TRBV27